Each of the 28 T cell receptor beta chains below was sequenced from the same sample in a study. One entry per CDR3 protein results from TCRdb running MiXCR on the RT-PCR reads. The repertoire includes fewer than 800,000 distinct CDR3 sequences, approximately 15% of them detected once, and 3% to 4.5% sits in the top ten. The specimen sequenced was memory CD4+ T cells from blood. These receptors all stem from a female donor in good health, serving as a healthy control.

The V and J genes are TRBV7-2 and TRBJ1-1; D possibly corresponds to TRBD1 (5 bases). Germline V gene data show CDR1 as SGHTA and CDR2 as FQGNSA. The CDR3 contains 11 residues. V lost 8 bases to trimming and J lost 5 bases, with 9 bases between them. The CDR3 spells CASGWGTEAFF. The CDR3 bases are TGTGCCAGCGGCTGGGGGACTGAAGCTTTCTTT.

The rearrangement uses TRBV25-1 and TRBJ2-1, with TRBD1 matching over 12 bases. CDR3 length: 16 residues. V lost 6 bases, J lost 7 bases, and 10 bases stayed unmatched. In germline, CDR1 is MGHDK, CDR2 SYGVNS. CDR3 nucleotides: TGTGCCAGCAGCCCCGGCCGGGACAGGGGGCAAAATGAGCAGTTCTTC. It yields the protein CASSPGRDRGQNEQFF.

This clonotype was counted a few times. The chain carries TRBV11-2 and TRBJ1-2; no clear D. The CDR3 is made up of 15 amino acids. Trimming cost V 1 base and J 4 bases, with 13 bases left between them. Looked up from germline, CDR1 is SGHAT and CDR2 is FQNNGV. The CDR3 DNA sequence: TGTGCCAGCAGCTTAGCGGCGGGTGGTGGCTATGGCTACACCTTC. As protein: CASSLAAGGGYGYTF.

J is TRBJ2-7 and V is TRBV20-1, with a possible D match to TRBD2 (6 bases). The CDR3 covers 12 residues. Germline values: CDR1 DFQATT, CDR2 SNEGSKA (reference sequence). The V gene lost 5 bases and the J gene lost 6 bases, with 14 bases spanning the gap. The CDR3, as DNA: TGCAGTGCTTGGGACCGAGCGGGCGAGCAGTACTTC. Its translation is CSAWDRAGEQYF.

The chain is built from TRBV29-1 and TRBJ1-2, with 7 bases aligning to TRBD1. From germline, CDR1 is SQVTM and CDR2 ANQGSEA. J lost 2 bases, V lost 6 bases, and 6 bases had no gene match. The CDR3 loop spans 13 amino acids. The CDR3 DNA follows: TGCAGCGTGGCGGGGACAGCAAACTATGGCTACACCTTC. Translating it yields CSVAGTANYGYTF.

This clonotype has just one count. The rearrangement joins TRBV10-3 to TRBJ2-2; tentatively, D is TRBD2 (6 bases). Deletions cut 4 bases from V and 0 bases from J, with 6 bases between. CDR1 is ENHRY and CDR2 is SYGVKD in the germline V gene. This CDR3 has 14 amino acids. The CDR3 DNA reads TGTGCCATCAGTGGGGGGGCGAACACCGGGGAGCTGTTTTTT. This codes for CAISGGANTGELFF.

This clonotype was detected ten times or more. The chain carries TRBV20-1 and TRBJ2-4, with no clear D. This CDR3 comprises 13 residues. In germline, CDR1 is DFQATT, CDR2 SNEGSKA (reference sequence). Trimming stripped 8 bases from V and 0 bases from J, with 11 bases between. CDR3 amino acids: CSLTALAKNIQYF. CDR3 in DNA: TGCAGTCTAACCGCCCTAGCCAAAAACATTCAGTACTTC.

V is TRBV20-1 and J is TRBJ1-1, with unresolved D. Looked up from germline, CDR1 is DFQATT and CDR2 is SNEGSKA (reference sequence). Between the trimmed V and J ends, which lost 2 bases and 6 bases, there was a span of 13 bases. The CDR3 length is 13 residues. The CDR3 nucleotides are TGCAGTGCTAGATTGCCGGGGATCGCTGAAGCTTTCTTT. Translated: CSARLPGIAEAFF.

In its sample, this clonotype was seen many times. The chain employs TRBV29-1 and TRBJ1-6; 8 bases align to TRBD1. This CDR3 has 13 residues. CDR1 and CDR2 (germline): SQVTM, ANQGSEA. V gave up 6 bases and J gave up 7 bases; unmatched junction bases: 5. The CDR3 DNA sequence: TGCAGCGTGAGGACAGGGACCAATTCACCCCTCCACTTT. The encoded protein is CSVRTGTNSPLHF.

The sample holds many counts of this clonotype. The rearrangement uses TRBV7-6 and TRBJ1-1; possible D gene TRBD1, 5 bases. Between the trimmed V and J ends, which lost 4 bases and 0 bases, there was a span of 24 bases. The CDR3 is 19 residues long. Germline CDR1 and CDR2: SGHVS and FNYEAQ. This CDR3 reads CASSSDLYTLGGLNTEAFF. The DNA for the CDR3 is TGTGCCAGCAGCTCCGACTTATACACATTGGGGGGGTTGAACACTGAAGCTTTCTTT.

In its sample, this clonotype was seen a few times. The chain combines TRBV9 with TRBJ2-2; 11 nucleotides match TRBD2. The V gene's germline CDR1 is SGDLS and CDR2 YYNGEE. CDR3 length: 18 residues. Trimming took 0 bases from V and 1 from J; bases not matched to a gene: 5. CDR3: CASSVDGGLAVNTGELFF. The DNA of the CDR3 is TGTGCCAGCAGCGTAGACGGGGGACTAGCGGTGAACACCGGGGAGCTGTTTTTT.

Remarks on this clonotype: Just one base apart from a much larger clone, this may be a read error. It is likely a read error, because the conserved phenylalanine at the end of the CDR3 is missing. The chain uses TRBV5-6 and TRBJ1-1; TRBD1 matches 11 bases. Germline CDR1 SGHDT, CDR2 YYEEEE. The CDR3 extends over 15 amino acids. J lost 1 base, V lost 2 bases, and 1 base had no gene match. CDR3 protein: CASSLGQGANTEAFY. In nucleotides, the CDR3 is TGTGCCAGCAGCTTAGGACAGGGGGCGAACACTGAAGCTTTCTAT.

This clonotype occurred a few times. This sequence joins TRBV24-1 and TRBJ1-4, with TRBD1 identical over 9 bases. The V segment lost 4 bases and the J segment 8 bases; nucleotides outside the gene matches: 7. The germline CDR1 and CDR2 sequences are KGHDR and SFDVKD. The CDR3 is 15 amino acids. The CDR3, as DNA: TGTGCCACCAGTGACCCGGGACAGGGTCAGGAAAAACTGTTTTTT. Encoded protein: CATSDPGQGQEKLFF.

At least ten counts were recorded for this clonotype. One end of the junction varies from germline; a read error may be responsible. This rearrangement joins TRBV20-1 to TRBJ2-7, with 12 nucleotides matching TRBD2. From germline, CDR1 is DFQATT and CDR2 SNEGSKA (reference sequence). This CDR3 spans 14 amino acids. The CDR3 sequence: CSPSGRVGSYEQYF. CDR3 nucleotides: TGCAGTCCTAGCGGGAGGGTTGGCTCCTACGAGCAGTACTTC.

This clonotype was recorded many times. The chain joins TRBV10-3 to TRBJ2-1; TRBD2 is a possible D gene (6 bases). The ends were cut back, 8 bases at V and 5 bases at J, with 13 bases in the middle. Germline loops: CDR1 ENHRY, CDR2 SYGVKD. This CDR3 is 13 amino acids long. The CDR3 spells CAIAVADNNEQFF. The CDR3 DNA follows: TGTGCCATCGCCGTAGCGGATAACAATGAGCAGTTCTTC.

The rearrangement links TRBV7-2 to TRBJ1-1; D ambiguous. Trimming cost V 1 base and J 4 bases, with 7 bases left between them. CDR1 SGHTA and CDR2 FQGNSA come from the germline V gene. The CDR3 is 13 residues long. The CDR3 bases are TGTGCCAGCAGCTTAGAGAGAGCCACTGAAGCTTTCTTT. Translation gives CASSLERATEAFF.

This chain connects TRBV20-1 to TRBJ2-1; perhaps TRBD1 as D (5 bases). This CDR3 has 17 amino acids. Trimming removed 2 bases from V and 0 bases from J, with 17 bases in between. Germline assignment: CDR1 DFQATT and CDR2 SNEGSKA (reference sequence). The CDR3 spells CSARIALAGRSYNEQFF. The DNA of the CDR3 is TGCAGTGCTAGAATAGCCTTGGCAGGGCGCTCCTACAATGAGCAGTTCTTC.

The V and J genes are TRBV28 and TRBJ2-5, with a weak D call TRBD2 (5 bases). The CDR3 is 14 residues long. Per the germline V gene, CDR1 is MDHEN and CDR2 is SYDVKM. The DNA of the CDR3 is TGTGCAACTGGAGGTGGAGCCTTCCAAGAGACCCAGTACTTC. It yields the protein CATGGGAFQETQYF.

The chain couples TRBV3-1 to TRBJ1-5; D gene uncertain. Germline values: CDR1 LGHDT, CDR2 YNNKEL (reference sequence). The V end lost 4 bases, the J end lost 4 bases, and 8 bases lay between the germline ends. The CDR3 totals 13 residues. For the CDR3, the DNA is TGTGCCAGCAGCCCCCAGATAAATCAGCCCCAGCATTTT. It is translated as CASSPQINQPQHF.

As to this clonotype: The CDR3 does not end in the conserved phenylalanine or tryptophan, so this is likely a read error. J is TRBJ1-1 and V is TRBV3-1; TRBD1 aligns across 7 bases. The V and J ends lost 6 bases and 4 bases, in that order; junction bases with no gene match: 8. CDR3 length: 14 residues. Germline CDR1 and CDR2: LGHDT and YNNKEL (reference sequence). In DNA form, the CDR3 reads TGTGCCAGCAGACTCACAGGGGTCTCCACTGAAGCTTTCCTT. Residues: CASRLTGVSTEAFL.

V and J are TRBV18 and TRBJ1-6, with 7 bases identical to TRBD1. Germline CDR1 and CDR2: KGHSH and LQKENI. The CDR3 is 15 residues long. Trimming removed 6 bases from V and 8 bases from J; junction bases left unmatched: 10. The CDR3 nucleotides read TGTGCCAGCTCCCAGGGGACAGCTACTCATTCACCCCTCCACTTT. Its protein is CASSQGTATHSPLHF.

Only a few counts were recorded for this clonotype. This chain connects TRBV11-2 to TRBJ2-2; 8 bases fit TRBD1. The V and J ends lost 6 bases and 4 bases, in that order; junction bases with no gene match: 7. The CDR3 is 15 amino acids. Germline values: CDR1 SGHAT, CDR2 FQNNGV. Written as DNA, the CDR3 is TGTGCCAGCAGGCCAGGGGGCTGGGGCACCGGGGAGCTGTTTTTT. Its protein is CASRPGGWGTGELFF.

The chain links TRBV30 to TRBJ2-6, with D perhaps TRBD2 (5 bases). This CDR3 spans 14 amino acids. Germline V lookup: CDR1 GTSNPN, CDR2 SVGIG (reference sequence). V dropped 7 bases and J dropped 0 bases, with 10 bases sitting between them. The CDR3 nucleotides read TGTGCCTCCCCCCGGGACTCTGGGGCCAACGTCCTGACTTTC. Its protein is CASPRDSGANVLTF.

This clonotype has ten or more counts. The rearrangement links TRBV6-2 or TRBV6-3 to TRBJ2-5; D is ambiguous. CDR1 MNHEY and CDR2 SVGEGT come from the germline V gene. V was shortened by 0 bases and J by 2 bases, with 4 bases between the two germline ends. This CDR3 comprises 13 residues. In nucleotides, the CDR3 is TGTGCCAGCAGTTACTCCACTCAAGAGACCCAGTACTTC. Protein sequence: CASSYSTQETQYF.

This clonotype occurred a few times. V and J are TRBV20-1 and TRBJ2-7; D may be TRBD1 (6 bases). V gave up 2 bases and J gave up 2 bases, with 19 bases separating them. Germline V gene data show CDR1 as DFQATT and CDR2 as SNEGSKA (reference sequence). The CDR3 sequence is 16 residues long. The CDR3 DNA reads as TGCAGTGCTAGAAAACAGGGTTTCTCCGGGGCCTACGAGCAGTACTTC. This translates into CSARKQGFSGAYEQYF.

The table lists this clonotype with many counts. This chain connects TRBV10-3 to TRBJ2-4; tentatively, D is TRBD2 (6 bases). This CDR3 contains 15 residues. V dropped 3 bases and J dropped 1 base, with 10 bases sitting between them. CDR1 is ENHRY and CDR2 is SYGVKD in the germline V gene. This CDR3 reads CAISDFAGAKNIQYF. In DNA form, the CDR3 reads TGTGCCATCAGTGACTTCGCGGGGGCCAAAAACATTCAGTACTTC.

V gene TRBV5-6 combines with J gene TRBJ2-1; D gene unclear. Trimming took off 0 bases at V and 5 bases at J, with 9 bases between the two ends. This CDR3 spans 14 amino acids. The germline gives CDR1 SGHDT, CDR2 YYEEEE. The CDR3 DNA sequence: TGTGCCAGCAGCTTGGATTCGGTTAACAATGAGCAGTTCTTC. It yields the protein CASSLDSVNNEQFF.

This chain uses TRBV9 with TRBJ2-5; 7 nucleotides line up with TRBD1. Trimming cost V 0 bases and J 10 bases; bases outside gene matches: 9. The CDR3 is made up of 14 amino acids. CDR1 and CDR2 (germline): SGDLS, YYNGEE. The CDR3 sequence: CASSVAGQSEDQYF. CDR3 bases: TGTGCCAGCAGCGTAGCGGGACAGTCTGAGGACCAGTACTTC.